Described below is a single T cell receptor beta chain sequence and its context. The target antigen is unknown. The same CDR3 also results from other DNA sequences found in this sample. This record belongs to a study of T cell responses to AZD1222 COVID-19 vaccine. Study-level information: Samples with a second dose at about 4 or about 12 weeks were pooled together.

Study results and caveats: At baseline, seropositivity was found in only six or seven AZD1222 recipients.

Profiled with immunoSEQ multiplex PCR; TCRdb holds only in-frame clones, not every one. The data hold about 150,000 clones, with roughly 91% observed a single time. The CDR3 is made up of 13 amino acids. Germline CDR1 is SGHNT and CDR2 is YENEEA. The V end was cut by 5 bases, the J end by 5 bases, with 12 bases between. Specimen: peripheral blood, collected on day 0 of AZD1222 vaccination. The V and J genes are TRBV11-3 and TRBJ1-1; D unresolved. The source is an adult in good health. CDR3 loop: CASSSSFGTEAFF. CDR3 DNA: TGTGCCAGCAGCAGTAGTTTTGGGACTGAAGCTTTCTTT.